This T cell receptor beta chain was retrieved from a study of blood T cell repertoires in COVID-19. Study at large: The United States, Italy and Spain were the sources of the acute and convalescent COVID-19 samples.

Trimming shortened V by 7 bases and J by 4 bases, and 24 bases separated the two germline ends. Germline V gene sequence: CDR1 SGHRS, CDR2 YFSETQ. The CDR3 covers 16 residues. Generated by immunoSEQ multiplex PCR, the TCRdb table keeps only in-frame clones and is missing some. The table records around 170,000 clones, about 91% of them present only once. The TCR was taken from a woman aged 25 to 39 with acute or convalescent COVID-19. What was sequenced was peripheral blood. The chain is built from TRBV5-1 and TRBJ2-7; possibly TRBD2 for D (6 bases). The CDR3 DNA is TGCGCCAGCTCTATAAACATAGCGGACCCGGGGTACGAGCAGTACTTC. Its translation is CASSINIADPGYEQYF.